These T cell receptor beta chains were read from a single sample in a study of tumor T cells in aggressive B-cell lymphoma. The data were produced by immunoSEQ multiplex PCR, yet TCRdb's version contains in-frame clones alone and is incomplete. This sample has roughly 860 clones, with around 73% found just once. Sequencing was performed on tumor tissue. The receptors were gathered from an adult with diffuse large B cell lymphoma. Some clones in this sample may be carry-over from other donors' samples. The CDR3 runs from the conserved cysteine through the conserved F or W. Each record gives: CDR3 protein, CDR3 DNA, clone size, V gene, D gene, J gene. The D gene is left open where the match is weak. Clone sizes are given selectively: once, few, many, or a class where the clone is expanded.

CASSSGDGFSYEQYF TGTGCCAGCAGCTCGGGGGACGGTTTTTCCTACGAGCAGTACTTC few TRBV11-2 NA TRBJ2-7
CASSPFSNEQFF TGTGCCAGCAGCCCATTTTCCAATGAGCAGTTCTTC NA TRBV7-2 NA TRBJ2-1
CASSFRSSYNSPLHF TGTGCCAGCAGCTTTCGGTCCTCCTATAATTCACCCCTCCACTTT NA TRBV11-2 NA TRBJ1-6
CASSVQGVLPYGYTF TGTGCCAGCAGCGTACAGGGGGTACTCCCCTATGGCTACACCTTC NA TRBV5-6 TRBD1 TRBJ1-2
CASSLLGQGRETQYF TGTGCCAGCAGCTTACTGGGACAGGGGAGGGAGACCCAGTACTTC few TRBV7-2 TRBD1 TRBJ2-5
CSIEEGLKQYF TGCAGCATTGAGGAGGGGTTGAAGCAGTACTTC NA TRBV29-1 NA TRBJ2-7
CASSAPGGFGSPLHF TGTGCCAGCAGTGCCCCTGGAGGGTTCGGTTCACCCCTCCACTTT NA TRBV6-5 NA TRBJ1-6
CAIRGSSYEQYF TGTGCCATCCGTGGCAGCTCCTACGAGCAGTACTTC NA TRBV10-3 NA TRBJ2-7
CSVDPTSGGGTDTQYF TGCAGCGTTGACCCGACTAGCGGGGGGGGCACAGATACGCAGTATTTT NA TRBV29-1 TRBD2 TRBJ2-3
CASKERGQGDTEAFF TGTGCCAGCAAGGAAAGAGGACAGGGTGACACTGAAGCTTTCTTT NA TRBV6-6 TRBD1 TRBJ1-1
CASSWGTGETQYF TGTGCCAGCAGTTGGGGTACGGGGGAGACCCAGTACTTC few TRBV6-5 NA TRBJ2-5
CASSLGTSGGSSYNEQFF TGCGCCAGCAGCCTCGGGACTAGCGGGGGGAGCTCCTACAATGAGCAGTTCTTC NA TRBV5-1 TRBD2 TRBJ2-1
CASSPVGGSEKLFF TGTGCCAGCAGCCCGGTAGGGGGTAGCGAAAAACTGTTTTTT NA TRBV7-6 NA TRBJ1-4
CASRGRGRGNTIYF TGTGCCAGCAGGGGGAGGGGCCGAGGAAACACCATATATTTT NA TRBV2 NA TRBJ1-3
CSVEGNSHTDTQYF TGCAGCGTGGAGGGAAACTCCCACACAGATACGCAGTATTTT NA TRBV29-1 NA TRBJ2-3
CASSLGPSGTYNEQFF TGTGCCAGCAGCTTAGGCCCTAGCGGGACTTACAATGAGCAGTTCTTC few TRBV11-2 TRBD2 TRBJ2-1
CASSFGQGSYEQYF TGTGCCAGCAGCTTCGGGCAGGGCTCCTACGAGCAGTACTTC NA TRBV7-2 NA TRBJ2-7
CASSFLGGGAGEQYF TGTGCCAGCAGCTTTCTTGGCGGGGGGGCCGGCGAGCAGTACTTC NA TRBV7-2 TRBD2 TRBJ2-7
CASSLGRGQYEQYF TGTGCCAGCAGTTTAGGCAGGGGCCAGTACGAGCAGTACTTC few TRBV27 NA TRBJ2-7
CASSLGTRRGYNEQFF TGTGCCAGCAGCTTAGGCACCCGGAGGGGCTACAATGAGCAGTTCTTC NA TRBV11-2 NA TRBJ2-1
CASSVVGRGGGGPNTQYF TGTGCCAGCAGCGTAGTGGGGAGAGGCGGGGGGGGCCCAAATACGCAGTATTTT NA TRBV9 TRBD2 TRBJ2-3
CASSSSQNQPQHF NA NA TRBV6-6 NA TRBJ1-5
CASTPTSEGTDAQYF TGTGCCAGCACCCCGACTAGCGAGGGCACAGATGCGCAGTATTTT once TRBV27 TRBD2 TRBJ2-3
CASSLLQGSEQFF TGTGCCAGCAGCTTATTACAGGGCAGTGAGCAGTTCTTC NA TRBV7-6 NA TRBJ2-1
CASSPGTGNLYGYTF TGTGCCAGTAGTCCCGGGACAGGGAATCTCTATGGCTACACCTTC NA TRBV19 TRBD1 TRBJ1-2
CASSQDEGEYNEQFF TGCGCCAGCAGCCAAGATGAGGGGGAATACAATGAGCAGTTCTTC NA TRBV4-3 NA TRBJ2-1
CSVAHLPGGRGNTEAFF TGCAGCGTCGCTCACCTACCTGGGGGCAGGGGGAACACTGAAGCTTTCTTT once TRBV29-1 NA TRBJ1-1
CASSLAVQGINEKLFF TGTGCCAGCAGCTTAGCGGTACAGGGGATTAATGAAAAACTGTTTTTT NA TRBV7-2 TRBD1 TRBJ1-4
CASSFDRQGSTEAFF TGTGCCAGCAGTTTCGACCGACAGGGTTCTACTGAAGCTTTCTTT NA TRBV28 TRBD1 TRBJ1-1
CASSTSTSGVSYEQYF TGTGCCAGCAGCACTTCGACTAGCGGGGTCTCGTACGAGCAGTACTTC NA TRBV13 TRBD2 TRBJ2-7
CASSLTQGAGTEAFF TGTGCCAGCAGCTTAACGCAGGGGGCAGGTACTGAAGCTTTCTTT NA TRBV7-3 TRBD1 TRBJ1-1
CASSHDDRVGEQFF TGCGCCAGCAGCCATGATGACAGGGTCGGGGAGCAGTTCTTC NA TRBV4-3 TRBD1 TRBJ2-1
CASSLTDTQYF TGTGCCAGCAGTCTAACGGATACGCAGTATTTT NA TRBV11-3 NA TRBJ2-3
CASSLDIRDSHAGANVLTF TGTGCCAGCAGCTTAGACATCAGAGACTCACACGCGGGGGCCAACGTCCTGACTTTC NA TRBV7-9 NA TRBJ2-6
CASSQDTVETQYF TGCGCCAGCAGCCAAGATACGGTTGAGACCCAGTACTTC NA TRBV4-3 NA TRBJ2-5